These 10 T cell receptor beta chains originate from one sample sequenced in a study of neoadjuvant anti-PD-1 for oral cavity cancer. Sequencing used immunoSEQ multiplex PCR; TCRdb keeps in-frame clones, though not all of them. Of more than 5,000 clones listed, about 61% were seen once; the top ten hold around 8%. This specimen consisted of tumor tissue, obtained before nivolumab (anti-PD-1) treatment. These receptors were obtained from a person between 40 and 79 years old with oral cavity squamous cell carcinoma.

The chain is built from TRBV10-2 and TRBJ1-2; D unclear. Trimming removed 11 bases from V and 0 bases from J, with 13 bases in between. This CDR3 is built from 13 residues. CDR1 is WSHSY and CDR2 is SAAADI in the germline V gene. CDR3 DNA sequence: TGCGCCGCCGCCCCCGGTTCTAACTATGGCTACACCTTC. Amino acids: CAAAPGSNYGYTF.

J is TRBJ2-7 and V is TRBV6-1; possible D gene TRBD1, 5 bases. This CDR3 has 15 residues. Germline-derived CDR1 and CDR2 are MNHNS and SASEGT. V lost 5 bases, J lost 2 bases, and 16 bases lay in between. This chain's CDR3 is CASSNQRGYTYEQYF. CDR3 bases: TGTGCCAGCAGTAACCAAAGGGGTTACACCTACGAGCAGTACTTC.

This clone was counted only a few times. The V gene is TRBV6-5, the J gene TRBJ1-5; D remains unclear. Per the germline V gene, CDR1 is MNHEY and CDR2 is SVGAGI. Trimming left V 5 bases short and J 2 bases short, with 4 bases between. This CDR3 region has 12 residues. This CDR3 is CASSGRNQPQHF. The CDR3, as DNA: TGTGCCAGCAGTGGACGCAATCAGCCCCAGCATTTT.

This clone was found a few times. The rearrangement links TRBV6-6 to TRBJ2-7; D might be TRBD2 (5 bases). V shed 7 bases and J shed 1 base, with 5 bases lying between them. CDR3 length: 11 residues. Germline V CDR1 and CDR2: MNHNY, SVGAGI (reference sequence). CDR3 region: CASTGSYEQYF. DNA of the CDR3: TGTGCCAGCACGGGGTCCTACGAGCAGTACTTC.

The J gene is TRBJ2-7, the V gene TRBV5-1, with 7 bases fitting TRBD2. V lost 0 bases and J lost 4; bases outside the gene matches: 4. CDR1 and CDR2 from the germline V gene are SGHRS and YFSETQ. There are 14 residues in the CDR3. CDR3 in amino acids: CASSLVTAGYEQYF. The CDR3, as DNA: TGCGCCAGCAGCTTGGTAACAGCGGGGTACGAGCAGTACTTC.

In this sample, this clone turned up a few times. The chain has TRBV6-1 and TRBJ2-4; the match to TRBD2 covers 8 bases. Germline CDR1 reads MNHNS; CDR2 reads SASEGT. V lost 4 bases, J lost 0 bases, and 11 bases stayed unmatched. The CDR3 is 18 residues long. The CDR3 spells CASSGTSGSFLAKNIQYF. The CDR3 bases are TGTGCCAGCAGTGGAACTAGCGGTTCTTTTCTAGCCAAAAACATTCAGTACTTC.

J is TRBJ1-2 and V is TRBV5-4, with D hard to call. There are 18 residues in the CDR3. V was clipped by 4 bases and J by 4 bases, with 26 bases between them. Looked up from germline, CDR1 is SGHNT and CDR2 is YYREEE (reference sequence). CDR3 protein: CASSPPPVRGRGIYGYTF. In nucleotides, the CDR3 is TGTGCCAGCAGCCCCCCCCCGGTCAGAGGTCGTGGCATCTATGGCTACACCTTC.

V usage is TRBV7-8 and J usage is TRBJ1-1; D gene unclear. Germline-derived CDR1 and CDR2 are SGHVS and FQNEAQ. The CDR3 totals 14 residues. The ends were cut back, 6 bases at V and 11 bases at J, with 22 bases in the middle. The CDR3 is CASRKIRGGSRAFF. The CDR3 DNA follows: TGTGCCAGCAGAAAGATACGGGGAGGCAGCCGGGCTTTCTTT.

The chain carries TRBV10-2 and TRBJ2-7, with 7 bases fitting TRBD1. Germline V gene lookup returns CDR1 WSHSY and CDR2 SAAADI. Unmatched junction bases numbered 4, after V lost 3 bases and J lost 5 bases. The CDR3 has 13 amino acids. DNA for the CDR3: TGCGCCAGCAGTGATGGGACAGTTCACGAGCAGTACTTC. Translation gives CASSDGTVHEQYF.

J is TRBJ2-2 and V is TRBV5-1; D is undetermined. CDR3 size: 14 residues. CDR1 and CDR2 from the germline V gene are SGHRS and YFSETQ. Trimming removed 0 bases at V and 6 bases at J, with 9 bases between. The DNA of the CDR3 is TGCGCCAGCAGCTTGGATCCCAGGCCCGGGGAGCTGTTTTTT. This codes for CASSLDPRPGELFF.